The 32 T cell receptor beta chains below come from one sample, sequenced in a study of cytomegalovirus exposure and HLA in healthy donors. The PCR ran on 60 Vbeta and 13 Jbeta primers. Sequencing was performed with immunoSEQ multiplex PCR; in TCRdb, only in-frame clones are kept and a portion is missing. Of approximately 130,000 clones in the sample, more than 70% are singletons; the top ten hold about 7%. The source material was PBMCs. These TCRs come from a woman under 40 in good health and CMV-seropositive.

On this clone itself: The germline gene is not matched at one end of the junction; a read error may be the cause. DNA of the CDR3: TGTTCCAGCAGCTTAGTCTTCCAAGAGACCCAGTACTTC. Protein: CSSSLVFQETQYF. V gene TRBV7-9 combines with J gene TRBJ2-5; D unclear. The CDR3 is 13 residues long. Looked up from germline, CDR1 is SEHNR and CDR2 is FQNEAQ (reference sequence). Full variable domain (outside the CDR3, taken from reference TRBV7-9 and TRBJ2-5): DTGVSQNPRHKITKRGQNVTFRCDPISEHNRLYWYRQTLGQGPEFLTYFQNEAQLEKSRLLSDRFSAERPKGSFSTLEIQRTEQGDSAMYLCSSSLVFQETQYFGPGTRLLVL.

This chain links TRBV5-1 with TRBJ2-1; D gene ambiguous. V was clipped by 3 bases and J by 8 bases, with 15 bases between them. Germline V CDR1 and CDR2: SGHRS, YFSETQ. CDR3 length: 14 amino acids. CDR3 in amino acids: CASSSLLLVDEQFF. Here the CDR3 DNA reads TGCGCCAGCAGCTCGTTACTCCTAGTAGATGAGCAGTTCTTC.

The genes are TRBV2 and TRBJ2-2; a weak D match, TRBD1 (6 bases). V dropped 6 bases and J dropped 5 bases, with 13 bases sitting between them. The CDR3 totals 14 residues. Germline CDR1 SNHLY, CDR2 FYNNEI. The CDR3 protein is CASSPGAWTGELFF. For the CDR3, the DNA is TGTGCCAGCAGCCCAGGGGCATGGACCGGGGAGCTGTTTTTT.

The chain employs TRBV11-2 and TRBJ1-2, with D unresolved. The CDR3 has 13 amino acids. The ends were cut back, 1 base at V and 3 bases at J, with 6 bases in the middle. Per germline, CDR1 SGHAT and CDR2 FQNNGV. CDR3 in amino acids: CASSLVSDYGYTF. The CDR3 DNA sequence: TGTGCCAGCAGCTTAGTTTCAGACTATGGCTACACCTTC.

The V call is TRBV4-2, the J call TRBJ2-3; tentative D call: TRBD1 (5 bases). CDR3 length: 14 amino acids. Germline V gene data show CDR1 as LGHNA and CDR2 as YNFKEQ. Between the trimmed V and J ends, which lost 0 bases and 11 bases, there was a span of 15 bases. CDR3 sequence (DNA): TGTGCCAGCAGCCAAGAAGCAAATAAGGGGAAGCAGTATTTT. This sequence encodes CASSQEANKGKQYF.

The rearrangement joins TRBV4-2 to TRBJ2-7, with D possibly matching TRBD1 (5 bases). The CDR3 contains 14 residues. Germline CDR1 LGHNA, CDR2 YNFKEQ. Trimming cost V 0 bases and J 7 bases, with 13 bases left between them. CDR3 coding DNA: TGTGCCAGCAGCCAAGAGAAGACAGCTATTGAGCAGTACTTC. Its protein product is CASSQEKTAIEQYF.

The chain couples TRBV6-5 to TRBJ2-5; possibly TRBD1 for D (5 bases). This CDR3 has 11 residues. CDR1 is MNHEY, CDR2 SVGAGI, per germline. With 7 bases removed from V and 4 bases from J, the gap between germline ends came to 7 bases. The CDR3 DNA reads TGTGCCAGCATTAGGGGAGAGACCCAGTACTTC. Its translation is CASIRGETQYF.

This chain links TRBV6-1 with TRBJ2-3, with 7 bases fitting TRBD2. The CDR3 loop spans 14 amino acids. CDR1 is MNHNS and CDR2 is SASEGT in the germline V gene. V was pared by 1 base and J by 6 bases, with 4 bases of the junction left unmatched. The CDR3 reads CASSEGGGVDTQYF. In DNA, the CDR3 is TGTGCCAGCAGTGAAGGGGGAGGGGTTGATACGCAGTATTTT.

CDR3 DNA: TGTGCCAGCAGTCGAGAACGGGGTTCGGCTGAAGCTTTCTTT. Its translation is CASSRERGSAEAFF. The chain is built from TRBV6-5 and TRBJ1-1; D call uncertain. CDR3 length: 14 residues. Looked up from germline, CDR1 is MNHEY and CDR2 is SVGAGI. Trimming pared 5 bases from V and 6 bases from J, leaving 16 bases between.

The CDR3 region is CASSDFGTFGYTF. The CDR3 DNA is TGTGCCAGCAGTGATTTCGGGACATTTGGCTACACCTTC. This sequence joins TRBV2 and TRBJ1-2, with D maybe TRBD1 (6 bases). V was trimmed by 3 bases and J by 7 bases, leaving 12 bases between them. Germline CDR1 SNHLY, CDR2 FYNNEI. CDR3 length: 13 residues.

The chain links TRBV6-1 to TRBJ1-3; D remains unclear. V was shortened by 0 bases and J by 0 bases, with 3 bases between the two germline ends. Germline V CDR1 and CDR2: MNHNS, SASEGT. The CDR3 spans 14 residues. The CDR3 nucleotides are TGTGCCAGCAGTGAAGCCCTCTCTGGAAACACCATATATTTT. The encoded protein is CASSEALSGNTIYF.

This chain connects TRBV6-1 to TRBJ2-7, with no clear D. The CDR3 spans 14 residues. Looked up from germline, CDR1 is MNHNS and CDR2 is SASEGT. Trimming pared 4 bases from V and 0 bases from J, leaving 10 bases between. CDR3 nucleotides: TGTGCCAGCAGTGTGGGCCACTCCTCCTACGAGCAGTACTTC. This encodes CASSVGHSSYEQYF.

J is TRBJ2-1 and V is TRBV20-1; D is possibly TRBD2 (5 bases). The length of the CDR3 is 11 residues. V lost 6 bases, J lost 7 bases, and 10 bases lay in between. Germline-derived CDR1 and CDR2 are DFQATT and SNEGSKA (reference sequence). This chain's CDR3 is CSARTANEQFF. The DNA of the CDR3 is TGCAGTGCAAGGACTGCTAATGAGCAGTTCTTC.

In regard to this clone: The sample holds other DNA sequences that translate to the same CDR3. The chain recombines TRBV28 with TRBJ1-2; perhaps TRBD1 as D (5 bases). Germline CDR1 MDHEN, CDR2 SYDVKM. Trimming left V 3 bases short and J 3 bases short, with 8 bases between. The CDR3 loop spans 13 amino acids. The CDR3 protein is CASSLGRDYGYTF. In nucleotides, the CDR3 is TGTGCCAGCAGTTTGGGCAGGGACTATGGCTACACCTTC.

This sequence joins TRBV7-2 and TRBJ2-3, with 7 nucleotides matching TRBD2. The length of the CDR3 is 11 residues. V shed 5 bases and J 8 bases; nucleotides not matched to a gene: 1. The germline CDR1 and CDR2 sequences are SGHTA and FQGNSA. CDR3 nucleotides: TGTGCCAGCAGCCCGGGGGGTACGCAGTATTTT. It is translated as CASSPGGTQYF.

The chain combines TRBV5-6 with TRBJ2-7, with 9 bases fitting TRBD1. CDR1 is SGHDT and CDR2 is YYEEEE in the germline V gene. CDR3 length: 16 residues. V trimming: 4 bases; J trimming: 3 bases; junction bases outside the gene matches: 11. This CDR3 is CASSLGGQGRGYEQYF. CDR3 nucleotides: TGTGCCAGCAGCCTAGGGGGACAGGGAAGAGGCTACGAGCAGTACTTC.

The chain joins TRBV28 to TRBJ2-7; the D gene is possibly TRBD1 (5 bases). Germline lookup yields CDR1 MDHEN and CDR2 SYDVKM. Between the trimmed V and J ends, which lost 3 bases and 0 bases, there was a span of 15 bases. This CDR3 is 16 amino acids long. CDR3 DNA sequence: TGTGCCAGCAGTTTTCCAAATGACAGATACTCCTACGAGCAGTACTTC. It yields the protein CASSFPNDRYSYEQYF.

The V call is TRBV30, the J call TRBJ2-1; D possibly corresponds to TRBD2 (7 bases). From germline, CDR1 is GTSNPN and CDR2 SVGIG (reference sequence). V gave up 4 bases and J gave up 9 bases, with 28 bases separating them. The CDR3 runs 17 residues. This CDR3 is CAWNSYQLRGGLFEQFF. CDR3 in DNA: TGTGCCTGGAACTCATACCAACTGAGGGGGGGCCTGTTTGAGCAGTTCTTC.

As to this clone: Germline and junction disagree at one end, which may indicate a read error. As DNA, the CDR3 is TGTGCCAGCAGCGTAGCTGCAGATATGCAGTATTTT. Amino acids: CASSVAADMQYF. The chain has TRBV9 and TRBJ2-3; D call uncertain. Germline CDR1 reads SGDLS; CDR2 reads YYNGEE. The CDR3 has 12 residues.

This clone appeared a single time. The rearrangement links TRBV28 to TRBJ2-1; D remains unclear. V lost 3 bases, J lost 7 bases, and 13 bases lay in between. The V gene's germline CDR1 is MDHEN and CDR2 SYDVKM. This CDR3 is built from 14 residues. For the CDR3, the DNA is TGTGCCAGCAGTTTTGGAGTTTTAGAGAATGAGCAGTTCTTC. Translating gives CASSFGVLENEQFF.

The chain joins TRBV7-2 to TRBJ1-1; tentative D call: TRBD1 (6 bases). Germline values: CDR1 SGHTA, CDR2 FQGNSA. Deletions cut 3 bases from V and 10 bases from J, with 15 bases between. The CDR3 has 13 amino acids. CDR3 nucleotide sequence: TGTGCCAGCAGCTTCCCCGGAGGGGGGGGAGCTTTCTTT. Translated, it gives CASSFPGGGGAFF.

This clone was found a few times. The chain links TRBV18 to TRBJ2-7, with 7 bases identical to TRBD1. The germline V gene encodes CDR1 KGHSH and CDR2 LQKENI. The J segment lost 3 bases and the V segment lost 5 bases, leaving 7 bases of the junction unmatched. CDR3 length: 14 residues. The chain's CDR3 is CASSSGTEVYEQYF. CDR3 nucleotides: TGTGCCAGCTCATCCGGGACAGAAGTCTACGAGCAGTACTTC.

This clone was recorded only once. The chain employs TRBV27 and TRBJ2-1; 9 bases are a match to TRBD2. Germline lookup yields CDR1 MNHEY and CDR2 SMNVEV (reference sequence). The CDR3 loop spans 16 amino acids. V lost 3 bases to trimming and J lost 3 bases; unmatched junction nucleotides: 6. The CDR3 protein is CASSLKWTSVYNEQFF. Written as DNA, the CDR3 is TGTGCCAGCAGTTTGAAGTGGACTAGCGTCTACAATGAGCAGTTCTTC.

The count of this clone is one. The chain uses TRBV7-9 and TRBJ2-7; 7 bases fit TRBD2. The CDR3 consists of 17 residues. Unmatched junction bases numbered 16, after V lost 8 bases and J lost 0 bases. CDR1 SEHNR and CDR2 FQNEAQ come from the germline V gene (reference sequence). Here the CDR3 reads CASGRGGLTGISYEQYF. The CDR3 DNA follows: TGTGCCAGCGGGAGGGGAGGATTAACCGGGATCTCCTACGAGCAGTACTTC.

The V and J genes are TRBV11-1 and TRBJ1-2; D gene uncertain. This CDR3 has 11 residues. CDR1 and CDR2 (germline): SGHAT, FQDESV (reference sequence). With 5 bases removed from V and 8 bases from J, the gap between germline ends came to 9 bases. DNA for the CDR3: TGTGCCAGCAGCAAGGCGGGGGGCTACACCTTC. It codes for CASSKAGGYTF.

The V and J genes are TRBV2 and TRBJ1-1, with unresolved D. Germline V CDR1 and CDR2: SNHLY, FYNNEI. V lost 4 bases and J 7 bases, leaving 16 bases between the germline ends. There are 14 residues in the CDR3. CDR3 nucleotide sequence: TGTGCCAGCAGTGCGAGGGCGGCGAGTTTTGAAGCTTTCTTT. Translated: CASSARAASFEAFF.

V is TRBV29-1 and J is TRBJ2-5, with 7 nucleotides matching TRBD2. The CDR3 sequence is 13 residues long. Germline loops: CDR1 SQVTM, CDR2 ANQGSEA. V gave up 4 bases and J gave up 2 bases; unmatched junction bases: 4. The CDR3 loop reads CSVAGGNQETQYF. CDR3 bases: TGCAGCGTTGCGGGAGGAAATCAAGAGACCCAGTACTTC.

To note about this clone: Its ends do not fully match the called genes, so a read error is possible. The chain recombines TRBV6-1 with TRBJ1-2; D unresolved. The CDR3 totals 12 residues. Germline V lookup: CDR1 MNHNS, CDR2 SASEGT. The CDR3 sequence is CASSRADYGHTF. In DNA form, the CDR3 reads TGTGCCAGCAGCCGGGCAGACTATGGCCACACCTTC.

This chain connects TRBV10-3 to TRBJ2-5, with 8 bases identical to TRBD2. The germline gives CDR1 ENHRY, CDR2 SYGVKD. The CDR3 has 15 residues. V was clipped by 3 bases and J by 5 bases; unmatched bases: 8. Here the CDR3 DNA reads TGTGCCATCAGTGATGTCGGCGGGAGGAGGGAGACCCAGTACTTC. Amino acids: CAISDVGGRRETQYF.

The chain couples TRBV5-1 to TRBJ2-7; possible D gene TRBD2, 5 bases. Germline CDR1 reads SGHRS; CDR2 reads YFSETQ. The CDR3 runs to 15 residues. V lost 0 bases, J lost 3 bases, and 13 bases lay in between. This chain's CDR3 is CASSLAPGEGYEQYF. The CDR3, as DNA: TGCGCCAGCAGCTTGGCCCCAGGAGAGGGCTACGAGCAGTACTTC.

About this clone: The same CDR3 also results from other DNA sequences found in this sample. The CDR3 here is CATSRDRGYEQYF. The CDR3 region has the DNA TGTGCCACCAGCCGGGACAGGGGTTACGAGCAGTACTTC. The chain employs TRBV15 and TRBJ2-7, with 10 nucleotides matching TRBD1. V dropped 5 bases and J dropped 4; count of bases not matched to a gene: 2. Germline CDR1 is LNHNV and CDR2 is YYDKDF (reference sequence). There are 13 residues in the CDR3.

This chain connects TRBV11-2 to TRBJ1-1, with D hard to call. The CDR3 is 16 residues long. V was trimmed by 5 bases and J by 5 bases, leaving 21 bases between them. Germline lookup yields CDR1 SGHAT and CDR2 FQNNGV. The CDR3 loop reads CASSSPYRELRTEAFF. CDR3 DNA: TGTGCCAGCAGCAGCCCTTACCGGGAACTCAGAACTGAAGCTTTCTTT.